This T cell receptor (beta chain) was identified in a study of T cell repertoires in ileal Crohn's disease. TCRdb keeps only in-frame clones here, not all; method: immunoSEQ multiplex PCR. The repertoire holds 16,000 or so clones, with about 80% as singletons. Study-wide results and caveats: Compared with CD4 T cells, sorted CD8 cells carried more expanded clones. All patients with clonality above 26.8% had endoscopic recurrence.

As regards this clone: Antigen: not known.

The germline CDR1 and CDR2 sequences are GTSNPN and SVGIG (reference sequence). CDR3 length: 12 amino acids. V lost 5 bases, J lost 7 bases, and 2 bases stayed unmatched. The sequence was obtained from an adult with Crohn's disease. Sequenced: ileal tissue. The chain has TRBV30 and TRBJ1-6; 7 bases are a match to TRBD1. The CDR3 DNA is TGTGCCTGGGCACAGGGGAATTCACCCCTCCACTTT. Amino acid sequence: CAWAQGNSPLHF.